The present TCR beta chain was sequenced within a study of identical twins' blood T cells. This clonotype has just a few counts. The CDR3 loop spans 11 amino acids. V lost 5 bases and J 7 bases, leaving 8 bases between the germline ends. Per germline, CDR1 SEHNR and CDR2 FQNEAQ (reference sequence). TCRdb re-called the 5' RACE reads through MiXCR, storing one row per CDR3 protein. This table has fewer than 450,000 distinct CDR3 sequences, over 25% appearing once. The sequence was collected from a woman aged 18-49 years in good health. The chain is built from TRBV7-9 and TRBJ1-1; D is unclear. Sequenced input: PBMCs. CDR3 loop: CASSPDFEAFF. For the CDR3, the DNA is TGTGCCAGCAGCCCTGATTTTGAAGCTTTCTTT.